This paragraph reports one T cell receptor beta chain. Read coverage stops 3 residues before the CDR3 terminus; the germline J gene supplies the remainder. The sample belongs to a study of T cells in women clearing cervical HPV infection. Overall study context: Controls' single incident HPV16 infection cleared within 12 months without precancer.

Cervical HPV DNA detected by MY09/MY11 PCR, typed by dot-blot. Per germline, CDR1 DFQATT and CDR2 SNEGSKA (reference sequence). The CDR3 totals 14 residues. The protocol was immunoSEQ multiplex PCR, while the TCRdb copy is restricted to in-frame clones and leaves out a portion. In total, the table holds around 20,000 clones. The rearrangement uses TRBV20-1 and TRBJ2-4; D remains ambiguous. The sample comprised blood buffy coat. The TCR was taken from a woman aged 18-70 years with a cervical HPV16 infection that either progressed to CIN3+ or cleared (not recorded which). The covered CDR3 bases are TGCAGTGCTAGACCCCCCTGGCTGCCCAGGTCT. It specifies CSARPPWLPRS. The whole CDR3 protein reads CSARPPWLPRSQYF.